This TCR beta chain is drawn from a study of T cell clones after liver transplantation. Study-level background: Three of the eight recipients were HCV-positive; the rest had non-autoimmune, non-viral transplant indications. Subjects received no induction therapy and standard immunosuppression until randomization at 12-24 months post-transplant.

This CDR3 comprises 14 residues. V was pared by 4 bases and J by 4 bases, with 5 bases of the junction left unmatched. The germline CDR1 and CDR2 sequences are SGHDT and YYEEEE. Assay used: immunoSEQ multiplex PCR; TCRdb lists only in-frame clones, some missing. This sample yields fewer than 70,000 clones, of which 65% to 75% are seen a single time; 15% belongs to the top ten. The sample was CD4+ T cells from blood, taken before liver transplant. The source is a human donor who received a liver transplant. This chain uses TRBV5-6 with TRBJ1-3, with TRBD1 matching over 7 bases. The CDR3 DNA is TGTGCCAGCAGCCCTAGGGGGCGAGGAAACACCATATATTTT. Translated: CASSPRGRGNTIYF.